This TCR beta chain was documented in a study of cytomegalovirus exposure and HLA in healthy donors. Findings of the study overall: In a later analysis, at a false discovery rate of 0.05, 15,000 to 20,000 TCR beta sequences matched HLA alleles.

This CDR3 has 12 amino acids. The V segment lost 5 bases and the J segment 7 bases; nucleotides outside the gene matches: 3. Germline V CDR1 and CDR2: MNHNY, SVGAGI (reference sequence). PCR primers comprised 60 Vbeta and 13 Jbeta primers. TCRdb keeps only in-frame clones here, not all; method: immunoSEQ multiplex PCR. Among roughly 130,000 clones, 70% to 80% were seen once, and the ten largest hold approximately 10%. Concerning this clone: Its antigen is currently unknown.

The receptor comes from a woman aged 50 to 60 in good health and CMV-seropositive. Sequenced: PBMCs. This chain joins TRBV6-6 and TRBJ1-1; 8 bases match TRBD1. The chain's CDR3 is CASSIGQGEAFF. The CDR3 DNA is TGTGCCAGCAGTATTGGACAGGGTGAAGCTTTCTTT.